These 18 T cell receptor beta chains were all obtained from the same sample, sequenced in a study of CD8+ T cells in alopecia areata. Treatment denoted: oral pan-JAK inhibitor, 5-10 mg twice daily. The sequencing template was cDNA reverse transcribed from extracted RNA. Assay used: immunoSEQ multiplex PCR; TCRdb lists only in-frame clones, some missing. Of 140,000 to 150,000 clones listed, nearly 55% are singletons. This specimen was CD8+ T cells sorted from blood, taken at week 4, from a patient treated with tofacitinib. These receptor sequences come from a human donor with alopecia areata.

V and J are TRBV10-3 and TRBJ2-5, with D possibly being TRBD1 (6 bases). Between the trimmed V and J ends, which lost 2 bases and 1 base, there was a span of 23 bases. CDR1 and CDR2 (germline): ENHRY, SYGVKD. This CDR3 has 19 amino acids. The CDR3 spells CAISEQVQDQGRPQETQYF. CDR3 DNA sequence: TGTGCCATCAGTGAGCAGGTCCAAGACCAGGGGAGACCCCAAGAGACCCAGTACTTC.

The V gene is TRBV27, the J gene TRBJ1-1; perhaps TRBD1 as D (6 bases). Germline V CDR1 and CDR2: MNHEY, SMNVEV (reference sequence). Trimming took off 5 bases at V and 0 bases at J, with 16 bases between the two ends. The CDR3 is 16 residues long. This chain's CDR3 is CASSPSSGVMNTEAFF. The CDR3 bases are TGTGCCAGCAGTCCGTCATCAGGGGTTATGAACACTGAAGCTTTCTTT.

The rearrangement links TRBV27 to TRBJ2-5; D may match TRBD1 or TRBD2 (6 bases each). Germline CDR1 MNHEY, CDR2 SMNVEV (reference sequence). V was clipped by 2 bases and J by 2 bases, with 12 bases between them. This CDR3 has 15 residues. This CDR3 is CASSLGGQVQETQYF. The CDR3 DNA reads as TGTGCCAGCAGTTTAGGGGGGCAGGTTCAAGAGACCCAGTACTTC.

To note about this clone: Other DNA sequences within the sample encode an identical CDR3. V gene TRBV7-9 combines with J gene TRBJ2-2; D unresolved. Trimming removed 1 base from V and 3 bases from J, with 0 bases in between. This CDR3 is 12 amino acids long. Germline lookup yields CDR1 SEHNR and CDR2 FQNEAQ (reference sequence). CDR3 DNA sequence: TGTGCCAGCAGCTTAGACACCGGGGAGCTGTTTTTT. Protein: CASSLDTGELFF.

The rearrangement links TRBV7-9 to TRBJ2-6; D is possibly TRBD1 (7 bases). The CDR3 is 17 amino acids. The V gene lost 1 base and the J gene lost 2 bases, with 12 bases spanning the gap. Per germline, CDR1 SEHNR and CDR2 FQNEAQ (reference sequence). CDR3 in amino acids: CASSLEEGQPGANVLTF. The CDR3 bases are TGTGCCAGCAGCTTAGAGGAGGGACAGCCTGGGGCCAACGTCCTGACTTTC.

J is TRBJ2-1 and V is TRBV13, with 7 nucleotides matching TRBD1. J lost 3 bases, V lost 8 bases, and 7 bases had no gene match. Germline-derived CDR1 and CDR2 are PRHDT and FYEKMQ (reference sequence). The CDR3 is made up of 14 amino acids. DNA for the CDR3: TGTGCCAGCGGAAGGGGGCTAGACTACAATGAGCAGTTCTTC. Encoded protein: CASGRGLDYNEQFF.

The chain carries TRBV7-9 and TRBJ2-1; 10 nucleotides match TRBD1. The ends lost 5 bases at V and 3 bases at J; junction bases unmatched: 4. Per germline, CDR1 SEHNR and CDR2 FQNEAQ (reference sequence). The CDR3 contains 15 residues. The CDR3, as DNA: TGTGCCAGCAGCGGGGACAGGGGATTCTACAATGAGCAGTTCTTC. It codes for CASSGDRGFYNEQFF.

The CDR3 loop reads CASSVTPGENTEAFF. The CDR3 region has the DNA TGTGCCAGCAGCGTAACCCCGGGGGAGAACACTGAAGCTTTCTTT. This chain links TRBV9 with TRBJ1-1; TRBD1 might be the D (5 bases). The CDR3 is 15 residues long. The germline V gene encodes CDR1 SGDLS and CDR2 YYNGEE. V was clipped by 1 base and J by 1 base, with 11 bases between them.

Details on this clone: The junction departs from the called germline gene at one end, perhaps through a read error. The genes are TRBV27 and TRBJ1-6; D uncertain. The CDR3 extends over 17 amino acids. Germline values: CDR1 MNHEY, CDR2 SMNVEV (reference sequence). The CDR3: CASSKAGPTSYNSPLHF. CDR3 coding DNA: TGTGCCAGCAGTAAGGCAGGCCCGACCTCCTACAATTCACCCCTCCACTTT.

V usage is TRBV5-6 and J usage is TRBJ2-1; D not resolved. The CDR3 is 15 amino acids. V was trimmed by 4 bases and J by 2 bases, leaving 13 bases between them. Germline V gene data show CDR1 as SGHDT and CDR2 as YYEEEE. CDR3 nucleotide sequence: TGTGCCAGCAGCCCTCGGGCAGATACCTACAATGAGCAGTTCTTC. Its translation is CASSPRADTYNEQFF.

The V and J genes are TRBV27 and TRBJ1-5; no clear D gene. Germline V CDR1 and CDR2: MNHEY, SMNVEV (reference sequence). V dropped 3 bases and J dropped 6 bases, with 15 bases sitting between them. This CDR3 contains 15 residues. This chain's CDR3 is CASSLSLGDGQPQHF. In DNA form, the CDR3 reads TGTGCCAGCAGTTTGAGTTTGGGAGACGGTCAGCCCCAGCATTTT.

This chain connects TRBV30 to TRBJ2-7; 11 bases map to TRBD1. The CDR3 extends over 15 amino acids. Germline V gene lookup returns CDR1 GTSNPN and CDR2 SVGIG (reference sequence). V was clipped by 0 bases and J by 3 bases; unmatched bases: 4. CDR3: CAWSVPGTGGYEQYF. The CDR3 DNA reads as TGTGCCTGGAGTGTACCCGGGACAGGGGGCTACGAGCAGTACTTC. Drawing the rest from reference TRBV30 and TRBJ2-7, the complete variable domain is SQTIHQWPATLVQPVGSPLSLECTVEGTSNPNLYWYRQAAGRGLQLLFYSVGIGQISSEVPQNLSASRPQDRQFILSSKKLLLSDSGFYLCAWSVPGTGGYEQYFGPGTRLTVT.

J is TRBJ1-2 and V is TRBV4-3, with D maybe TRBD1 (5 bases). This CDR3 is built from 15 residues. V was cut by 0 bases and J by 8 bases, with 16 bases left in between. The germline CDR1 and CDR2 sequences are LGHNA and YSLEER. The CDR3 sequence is CASSQDSKGALGYTF. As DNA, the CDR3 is TGCGCCAGCAGCCAAGATTCGAAAGGGGCGTTGGGCTACACCTTC.

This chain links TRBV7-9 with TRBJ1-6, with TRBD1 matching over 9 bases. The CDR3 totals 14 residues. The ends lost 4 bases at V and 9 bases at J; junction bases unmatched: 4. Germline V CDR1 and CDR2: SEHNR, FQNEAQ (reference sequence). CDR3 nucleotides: TGTGCCAGCAGCTCCGGGACAGGGTTTTCACCCCTCCACTTT. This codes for CASSSGTGFSPLHF.

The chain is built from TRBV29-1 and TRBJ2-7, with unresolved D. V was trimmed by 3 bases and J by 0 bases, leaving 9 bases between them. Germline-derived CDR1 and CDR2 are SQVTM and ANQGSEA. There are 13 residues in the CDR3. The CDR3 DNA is TGCAGCGTTGATGACGGTAGCTCCTACGAGCAGTACTTC. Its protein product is CSVDDGSSYEQYF.

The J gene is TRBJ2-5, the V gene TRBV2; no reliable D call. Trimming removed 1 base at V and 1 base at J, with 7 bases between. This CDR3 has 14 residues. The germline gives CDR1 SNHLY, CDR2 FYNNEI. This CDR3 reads CASSEVGSQETQYF. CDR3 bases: TGTGCCAGCAGTGAAGTGGGCAGCCAAGAGACCCAGTACTTC.

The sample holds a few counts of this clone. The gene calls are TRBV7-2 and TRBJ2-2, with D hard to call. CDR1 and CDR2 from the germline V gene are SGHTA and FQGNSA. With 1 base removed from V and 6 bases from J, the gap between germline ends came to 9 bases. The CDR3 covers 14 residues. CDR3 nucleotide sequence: TGTGCCAGCAGCTTAGTAAATTCACCCGGGGAGCTGTTTTTT. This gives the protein CASSLVNSPGELFF.

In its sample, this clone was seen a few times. The CDR3 nucleotides are TGTGCCAGCAGCTATCAGGGGTCTGAAGCTTTCTTT. It encodes CASSYQGSEAFF. V gene TRBV5-6 combines with J gene TRBJ1-1, with D maybe TRBD1 (6 bases). The CDR3 runs 12 residues. Germline CDR1 and CDR2: SGHDT and YYEEEE. V shed 3 bases and J shed 6 bases, with 9 bases lying between them.